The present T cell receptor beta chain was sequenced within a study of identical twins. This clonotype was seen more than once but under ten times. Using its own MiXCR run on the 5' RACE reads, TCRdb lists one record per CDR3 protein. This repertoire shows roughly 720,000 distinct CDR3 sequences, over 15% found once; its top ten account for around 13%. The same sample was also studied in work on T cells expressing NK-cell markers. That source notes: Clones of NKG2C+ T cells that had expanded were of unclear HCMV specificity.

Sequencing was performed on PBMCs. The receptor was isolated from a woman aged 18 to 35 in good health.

This CDR3 is CASSLWGRSYGYTF. The CDR3 DNA follows: TGTGCCAGCAGCTTATGGGGCAGGAGCTATGGCTACACCTTC. The chain is built from TRBV7-3 and TRBJ1-2; possibly TRBD1 for D (5 bases). Deletions cut 2 bases from V and 4 bases from J, with 11 bases between. The CDR3 has 14 residues. The germline V gene has CDR1 SGHTA and CDR2 FQGTGA.